This passage covers 12 T cell receptor beta chains from one sample sequenced in a study of radiotherapy plus CTLA-4 blockade in lung cancer. The assay was immunoSEQ multiplex PCR, and TCRdb's table has in-frame clones only and misses some. Found here are tens of thousands of clones, around 81% of them singletons; the top ten hold 3.5% to 4.5%. The source material was peripheral blood, sampled from a patient treated with radiotherapy plus ipilimumab. The receptors were gathered from a human donor with non-small cell lung cancer who had a partial response to radiotherapy plus ipilimumab. Some clones in this sample may be carry-over from other donors' samples.

V usage is TRBV27 and J usage is TRBJ2-2; 15 bases agree with TRBD2. The CDR3 consists of 18 residues. Germline CDR1 is MNHEY and CDR2 is SMNVEV (reference sequence). Trimming removed 5 bases from V and 2 bases from J; junction bases left unmatched: 6. The DNA for the CDR3 is TGTGCCAGCAGTGGGGGGGGACTAGCGGGAGGTAACACCGGGGAGCTGTTTTTT. This sequence encodes CASSGGGLAGGNTGELFF.

The chain carries TRBV4-3 and TRBJ1-3; tentatively, D is TRBD1 (6 bases). Germline lookup yields CDR1 LGHNA and CDR2 YSLEER. V shed 5 bases and J shed 5 bases, with 19 bases lying between them. The CDR3 has 16 amino acids. The CDR3 DNA sequence: TGCGCCAGCAGCGATACAGGGATCGCGAATCGAAACACCATATATTTT. It is translated as CASSDTGIANRNTIYF.

V and J are TRBV6-5 and TRBJ1-4; D gene uncertain. Germline V gene lookup returns CDR1 MNHEY and CDR2 SVGAGI. V was pared by 3 bases and J by 4 bases, with 12 bases between. The CDR3 covers 15 residues. The CDR3 here is CASSYTSGGNEKLFF. CDR3 bases: TGTGCCAGCAGTTATACCTCCGGAGGTAATGAAAAACTGTTTTTT.

A single count supports this clone. The rearrangement joins TRBV7-9 to TRBJ2-5, with 7 bases matching TRBD2. Unmatched junction bases numbered 8, after V lost 5 bases and J lost 2 bases. Germline CDR1 reads SEHNR; CDR2 reads FQNEAQ (reference sequence). CDR3 size: 15 residues. The CDR3 protein is CASSPGLGGQETQYF. The CDR3 DNA reads TGTGCCAGCAGCCCCGGACTAGGAGGGCAAGAGACCCAGTACTTC.

The V call is TRBV4-3, the J call TRBJ2-3; TRBD2 aligns across 12 bases. V lost 2 bases, J lost 4 bases, and 4 bases stayed unmatched. The CDR3 totals 16 residues. The V gene's germline CDR1 is LGHNA and CDR2 YSLEER. The CDR3: CASSQTLAGGADTQYF. The CDR3 nucleotides are TGCGCCAGCAGCCAAACACTAGCGGGGGGTGCAGATACGCAGTATTTT.

The chain combines TRBV7-8 with TRBJ1-6; D is unresolved. Germline CDR1 and CDR2: SGHVS and FQNEAQ. This CDR3 spans 14 amino acids. V was trimmed by 5 bases and J by 7 bases, leaving 12 bases between them. As DNA, the CDR3 is TGTGCCAGCAGCCCTCTGACTGCCAATTCACCCCTCCACTTT. It yields the protein CASSPLTANSPLHF.

In its sample, this clone was seen a few times. CDR3 in DNA: TGTGCCAGCAGTCTTACAGGGGACTCTGGCTACACCTTC. Translation: CASSLTGDSGYTF. The chain links TRBV6-1 to TRBJ1-2; the match to TRBD1 covers 7 bases. V shed 5 bases and J 7 bases; nucleotides not matched to a gene: 7. The CDR3 consists of 13 residues. Germline V gene data show CDR1 as MNHNS and CDR2 as SASEGT.

The chain links TRBV9 to TRBJ2-5; 7 positions agree with TRBD2. The germline gives CDR1 SGDLS, CDR2 YYNGEE. The junction had 7 bases not matched to a gene; V was cut back by 0 bases and J by 2 bases. This CDR3 has 16 residues. As DNA, the CDR3 is TGTGCCAGCAGCGTAGGGAGACTAGCAGGACAAGAGACCCAGTACTTC. Protein product: CASSVGRLAGQETQYF. Based on the CDR3 plus reference TRBV9 and TRBJ2-5, the full variable domain is DSGVTQTPKHLITATGQRVTLRCSPRSGDLSVYWYQQSLDQGLQFLIQYYNGEERAKGNILERFSAQQFPDLHSELNLSSLELGDSALYFCASSVGRLAGQETQYFGPGTRLLVL.

The rearrangement links TRBV2 to TRBJ1-5; tentatively, D is TRBD1 (6 bases). CDR1 is SNHLY, CDR2 FYNNEI, per germline. The CDR3 totals 13 residues. Trimming pared 5 bases from V and 5 bases from J, leaving 10 bases between. CDR3 sequence reads: CASSLGGDQPQHF. Here the CDR3 DNA reads TGTGCCAGCAGTCTTGGGGGCGATCAGCCCCAGCATTTT. The variable domain in full, with the rest retrieved from reference TRBV2 and TRBJ1-5, is EPEVTQTPSHQVTQMGQEVILRCVPISNHLYFYWYRQILGQKVEFLVSFYNNEISEKSEIFDDQFSVERPDGSNFTLKIRSTKLEDSAMYFCASSLGGDQPQHFGDGTRLSIL.

This clone has a single count. This rearrangement joins TRBV7-9 to TRBJ2-2; D is perhaps TRBD2 (6 bases). Looked up from germline, CDR1 is SEHNR and CDR2 is FQNEAQ (reference sequence). The CDR3 runs to 14 residues. Trimming took 6 bases from V and 2 from J, leaving 10 bases between them. The CDR3 bases are TGTGCCAGCAGGTCGGGGGATAACACCGGGGAGCTGTTTTTT. As protein: CASRSGDNTGELFF.

The V and J genes are TRBV5-1 and TRBJ1-1; the D gene is possibly TRBD1 (5 bases). The V end lost 3 bases, the J end lost 4 bases, and 10 bases lay between the germline ends. CDR3 size: 13 residues. Per the germline V gene, CDR1 is SGHRS and CDR2 is YFSETQ. The CDR3 region is CASSWSRGTEAFF. Written as DNA, the CDR3 is TGCGCCAGCAGCTGGAGTAGGGGCACTGAAGCTTTCTTT.

The chain combines TRBV2 with TRBJ2-7; 8 bases match TRBD1. The CDR3 loop spans 14 amino acids. J lost 2 bases, V lost 10 bases, and 10 bases had no gene match. Looked up from germline, CDR1 is SNHLY and CDR2 is FYNNEI. The chain's CDR3 is CATAQDRAAYEQYF. CDR3 DNA: TGTGCCACCGCCCAGGACAGGGCCGCCTACGAGCAGTACTTC.